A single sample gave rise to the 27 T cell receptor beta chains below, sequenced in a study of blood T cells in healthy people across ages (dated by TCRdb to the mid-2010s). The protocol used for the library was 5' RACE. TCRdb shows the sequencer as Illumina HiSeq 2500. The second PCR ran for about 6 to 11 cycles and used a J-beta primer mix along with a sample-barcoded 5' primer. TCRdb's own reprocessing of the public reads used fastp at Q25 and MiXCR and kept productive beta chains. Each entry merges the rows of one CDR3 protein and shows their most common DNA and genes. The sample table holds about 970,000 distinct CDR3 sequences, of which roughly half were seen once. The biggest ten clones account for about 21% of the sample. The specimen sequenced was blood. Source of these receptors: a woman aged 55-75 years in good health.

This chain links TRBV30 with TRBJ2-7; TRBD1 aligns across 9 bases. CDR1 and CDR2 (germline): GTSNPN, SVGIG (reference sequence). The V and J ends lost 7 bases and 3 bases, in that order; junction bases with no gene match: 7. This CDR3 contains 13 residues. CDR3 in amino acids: CAFSGTGSYEQYF. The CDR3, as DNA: TGTGCCTTCAGCGGGACAGGGAGCTACGAGCAGTACTTC.

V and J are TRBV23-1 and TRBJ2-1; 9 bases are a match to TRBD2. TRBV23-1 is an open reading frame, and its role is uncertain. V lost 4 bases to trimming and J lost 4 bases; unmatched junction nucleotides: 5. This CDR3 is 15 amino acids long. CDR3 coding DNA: TGCGCCAGCAGTCCTACTAGCGGGTATTACAATGAGCAGTTCTTC. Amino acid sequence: CASSPTSGYYNEQFF.

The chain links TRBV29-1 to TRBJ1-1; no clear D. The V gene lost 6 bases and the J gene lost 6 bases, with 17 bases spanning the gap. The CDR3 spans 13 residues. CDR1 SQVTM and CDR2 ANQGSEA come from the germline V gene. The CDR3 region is CSVLIRTWAEAFF. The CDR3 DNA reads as TGCAGCGTCCTGATCCGTACGTGGGCTGAAGCTTTCTTT. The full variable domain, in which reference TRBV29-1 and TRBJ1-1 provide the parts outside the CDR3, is SAVISQKPSRDICQRGTSLTIQCQVDSQVTMMFWYRQQPGQSLTLIATANQGSEATYESGFVIDKFPISRPNLTFSTLTVSNMSPEDSSIYLCSVLIRTWAEAFFGQGTRLTVV.

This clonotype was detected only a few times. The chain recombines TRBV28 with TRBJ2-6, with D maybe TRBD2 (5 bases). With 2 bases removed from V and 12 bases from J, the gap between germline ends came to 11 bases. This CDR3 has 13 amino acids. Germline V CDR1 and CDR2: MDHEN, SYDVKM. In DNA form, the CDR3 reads TGTGCCAGCAGTTTAAGAGGGTGGTTCGTCCTGACTTTC. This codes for CASSLRGWFVLTF.

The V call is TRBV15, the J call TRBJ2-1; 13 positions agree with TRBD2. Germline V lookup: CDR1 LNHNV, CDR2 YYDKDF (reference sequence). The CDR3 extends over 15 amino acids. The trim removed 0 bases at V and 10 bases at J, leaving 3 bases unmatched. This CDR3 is CATSRELAGGFEQFF. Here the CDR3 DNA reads TGTGCCACCAGCAGAGAACTAGCGGGAGGGTTCGAGCAGTTCTTC.

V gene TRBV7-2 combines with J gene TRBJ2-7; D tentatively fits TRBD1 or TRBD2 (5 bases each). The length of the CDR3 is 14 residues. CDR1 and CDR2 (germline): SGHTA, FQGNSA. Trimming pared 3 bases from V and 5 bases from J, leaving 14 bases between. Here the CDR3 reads CASSFGWGSNEQYF. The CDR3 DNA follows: TGTGCCAGCAGCTTCGGATGGGGGTCAAACGAGCAGTACTTC.

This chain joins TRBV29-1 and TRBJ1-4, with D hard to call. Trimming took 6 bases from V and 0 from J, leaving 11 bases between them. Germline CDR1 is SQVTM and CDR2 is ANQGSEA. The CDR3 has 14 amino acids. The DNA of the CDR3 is TGCAGCGTCGCCCACAGCACAACTAATGAAAAACTGTTTTTT. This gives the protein CSVAHSTTNEKLFF.

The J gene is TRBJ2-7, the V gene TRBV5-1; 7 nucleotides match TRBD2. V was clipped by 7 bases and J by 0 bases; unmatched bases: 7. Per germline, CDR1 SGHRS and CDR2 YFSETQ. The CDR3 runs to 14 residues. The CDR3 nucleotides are TGCGCCAGCTCCAGTAGCGGGCCCTCCTACGAGCAGTACTTC. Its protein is CASSSSGPSYEQYF.

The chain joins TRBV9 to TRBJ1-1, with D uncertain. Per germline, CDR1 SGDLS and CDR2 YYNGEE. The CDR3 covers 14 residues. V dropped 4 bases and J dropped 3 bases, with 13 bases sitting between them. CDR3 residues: CASSRSGLDTEAFF. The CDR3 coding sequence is TGTGCCAGCAGCCGGTCGGGATTGGACACTGAAGCTTTCTTT. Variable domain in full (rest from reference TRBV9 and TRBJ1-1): DSGVTQTPKHLITATGQRVTLRCSPRSGDLSVYWYQQSLDQGLQFLIQYYNGEERAKGNILERFSAQQFPDLHSELNLSSLELGDSALYFCASSRSGLDTEAFFGQGTRLTVV.

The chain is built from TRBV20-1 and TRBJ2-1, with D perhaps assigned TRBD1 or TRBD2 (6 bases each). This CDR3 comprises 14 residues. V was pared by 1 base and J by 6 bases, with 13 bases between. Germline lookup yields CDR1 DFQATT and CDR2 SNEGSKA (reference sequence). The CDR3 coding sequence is TGCAGTGCTAGAGCGGGGGCCCCTACCAATGAGCAGTTCTTC. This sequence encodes CSARAGAPTNEQFF.

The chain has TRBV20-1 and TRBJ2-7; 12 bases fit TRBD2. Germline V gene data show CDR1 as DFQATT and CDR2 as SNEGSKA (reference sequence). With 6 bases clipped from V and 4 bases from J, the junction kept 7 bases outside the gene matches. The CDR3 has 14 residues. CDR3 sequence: CSATPGTSGYEQYF. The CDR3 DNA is TGCAGTGCCACCCCCGGGACTAGCGGGTACGAGCAGTACTTC.

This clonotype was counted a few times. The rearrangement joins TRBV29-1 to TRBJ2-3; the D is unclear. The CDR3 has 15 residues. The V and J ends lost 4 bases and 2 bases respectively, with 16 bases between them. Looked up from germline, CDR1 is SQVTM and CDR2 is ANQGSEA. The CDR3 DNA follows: TGCAGCGTTGTAGGTCCTCCCTACCCCACAGATACGCAGTATTTT. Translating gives CSVVGPPYPTDTQYF.

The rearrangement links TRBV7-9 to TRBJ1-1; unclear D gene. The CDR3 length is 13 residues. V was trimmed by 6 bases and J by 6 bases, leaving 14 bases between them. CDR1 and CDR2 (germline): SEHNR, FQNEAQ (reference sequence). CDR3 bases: TGTGCCAGCAGACCCCTTACAGTTTCTGAAGCTTTCTTT. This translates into CASRPLTVSEAFF.

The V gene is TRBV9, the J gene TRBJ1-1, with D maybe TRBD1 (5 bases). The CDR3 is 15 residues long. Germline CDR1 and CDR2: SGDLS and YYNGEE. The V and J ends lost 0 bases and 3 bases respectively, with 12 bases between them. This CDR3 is CASSVDPQGDTEAFF. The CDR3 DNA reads TGTGCCAGCAGCGTAGACCCCCAGGGAGACACTGAAGCTTTCTTT.

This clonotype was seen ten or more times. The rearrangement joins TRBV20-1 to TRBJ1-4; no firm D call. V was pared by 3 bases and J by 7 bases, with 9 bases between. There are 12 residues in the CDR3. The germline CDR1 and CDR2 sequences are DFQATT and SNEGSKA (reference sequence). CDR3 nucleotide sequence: TGCAGTGCTAGTGTCCGGGCTGAAAAACTGTTTTTT. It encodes CSASVRAEKLFF.

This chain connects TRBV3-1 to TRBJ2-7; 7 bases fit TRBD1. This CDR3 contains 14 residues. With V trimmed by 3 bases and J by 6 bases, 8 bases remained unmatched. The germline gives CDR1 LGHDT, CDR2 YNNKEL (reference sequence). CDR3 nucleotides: TGTGCCAGCAGCCAGCCTGACAGGGCCCGCGAGCAGTACTTC. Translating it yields CASSQPDRAREQYF.

CDR3 region: CASSPRAGVTETQYF. DNA for the CDR3: TGTGCCAGCTCACCCCGGGCAGGGGTAACGGAGACCCAGTACTTC. The chain recombines TRBV18 with TRBJ2-7, with D maybe TRBD1 (6 bases). Judging by the DNA end, TRBJ2-5 fits better; the J call may be wrong. Germline CDR1 is KGHSH and CDR2 is LQKENI. The CDR3 is made up of 15 amino acids.

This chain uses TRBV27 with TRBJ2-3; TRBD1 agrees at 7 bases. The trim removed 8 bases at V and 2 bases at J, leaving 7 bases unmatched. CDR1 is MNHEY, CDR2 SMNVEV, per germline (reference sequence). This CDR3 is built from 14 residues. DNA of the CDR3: TGTGCCAGCGCCCGGACAGGCCCCACAGATACGCAGTATTTT. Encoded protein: CASARTGPTDTQYF.

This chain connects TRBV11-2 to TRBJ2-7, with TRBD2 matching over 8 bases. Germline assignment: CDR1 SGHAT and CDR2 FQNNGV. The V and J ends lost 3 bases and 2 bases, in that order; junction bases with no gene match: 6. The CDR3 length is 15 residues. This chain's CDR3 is CASSFPSGPPYEQYF. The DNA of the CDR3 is TGTGCCAGCAGCTTCCCTAGCGGGCCCCCCTACGAGCAGTACTTC.

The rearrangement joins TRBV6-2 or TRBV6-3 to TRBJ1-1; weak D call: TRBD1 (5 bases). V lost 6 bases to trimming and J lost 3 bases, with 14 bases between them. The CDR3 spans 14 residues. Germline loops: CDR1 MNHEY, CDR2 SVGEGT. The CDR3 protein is CASREQGAYTEAFF. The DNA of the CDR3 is TGTGCCAGCAGGGAGCAGGGCGCCTACACTGAAGCTTTCTTT.

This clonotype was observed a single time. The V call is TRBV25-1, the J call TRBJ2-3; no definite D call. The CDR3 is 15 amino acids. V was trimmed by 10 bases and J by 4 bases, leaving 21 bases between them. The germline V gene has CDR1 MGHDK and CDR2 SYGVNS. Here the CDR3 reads CATEPGTKWADTQYF. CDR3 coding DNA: TGTGCCACCGAACCCGGAACCAAGTGGGCAGATACGCAGTATTTT.

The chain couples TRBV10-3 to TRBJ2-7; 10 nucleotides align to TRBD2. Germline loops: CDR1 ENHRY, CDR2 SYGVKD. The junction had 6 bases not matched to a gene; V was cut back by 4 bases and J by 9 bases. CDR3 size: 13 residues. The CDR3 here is CAISGLAGDGQYF. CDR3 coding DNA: TGTGCCATCAGTGGACTAGCGGGTGACGGGCAGTACTTC.

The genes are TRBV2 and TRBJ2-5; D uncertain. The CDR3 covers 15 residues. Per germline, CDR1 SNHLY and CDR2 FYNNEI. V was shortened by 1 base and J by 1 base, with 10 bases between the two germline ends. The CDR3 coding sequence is TGTGCCAGCAGTGAAGACGGCACCTCCCAAGAGACCCAGTACTTC. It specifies CASSEDGTSQETQYF.

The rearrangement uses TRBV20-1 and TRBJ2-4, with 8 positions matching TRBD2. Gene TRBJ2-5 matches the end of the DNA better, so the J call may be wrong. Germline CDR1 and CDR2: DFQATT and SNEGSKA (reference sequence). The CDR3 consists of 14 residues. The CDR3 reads CSADGTSFRETQYF. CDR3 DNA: TGCAGTGCGGACGGGACTAGTTTTAGGGAGACCCAGTACTTC.

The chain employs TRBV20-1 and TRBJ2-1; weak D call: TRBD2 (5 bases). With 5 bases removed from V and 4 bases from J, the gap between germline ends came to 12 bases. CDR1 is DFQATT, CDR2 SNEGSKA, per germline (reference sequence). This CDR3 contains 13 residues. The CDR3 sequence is CSAPWTYYNEQFF. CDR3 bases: TGCAGTGCTCCGTGGACTTATTACAATGAGCAGTTCTTC.

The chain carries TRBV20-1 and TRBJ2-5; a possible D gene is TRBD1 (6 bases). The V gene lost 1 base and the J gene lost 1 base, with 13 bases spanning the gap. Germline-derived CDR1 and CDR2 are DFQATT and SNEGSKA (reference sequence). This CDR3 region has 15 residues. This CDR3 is CSARVGQRVQETQYF. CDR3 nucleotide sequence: TGCAGTGCTAGAGTCGGACAGCGAGTCCAAGAGACCCAGTACTTC.

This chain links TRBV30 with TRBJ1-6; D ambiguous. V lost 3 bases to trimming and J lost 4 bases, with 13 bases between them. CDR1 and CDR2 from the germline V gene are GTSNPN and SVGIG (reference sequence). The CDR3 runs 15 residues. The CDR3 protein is CAWSARQRYNSPLHF. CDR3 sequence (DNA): TGTGCCTGGAGCGCCCGGCAGAGATATAATTCACCCCTCCACTTT.